The 11 T cell receptor beta chains presented below share a single source sample, sequenced in a study of human T cells and chemical hapten exposure. TCRdb re-called the RACE reads with MiXCR, one entry per CDR3 protein. The sample consists of some 81,000 distinct CDR3 sequences, around 7% of them appearing once. Time point described: patch test 1, 2 weeks after DPC sensitization. Treatment in this sample: therapeutic diphenylcyclopropenone sensitization with weekly scalp DPC. Here the sequenced sample was whole blood, taken in connection with sensitization to the hapten diphenylcyclopropenone (DPC). Receptors originate from a woman aged 30 to 39 with alopecia areata. Some clones in this sample may be carry-over from other donors' samples.

This clonotype was seen only a few times. The rearrangement uses TRBV5-4 and TRBJ2-5, with 7 positions matching TRBD2. Germline V gene lookup returns CDR1 SGHNT and CDR2 YYREEE (reference sequence). V dropped 4 bases and J dropped 1; count of bases not matched to a gene: 4. CDR3 length: 14 residues. CDR3 nucleotide sequence: TGTGCCAGCAGCGCCGGGACTATCCAAGAGACCCAGTACTTC. Translating it yields CASSAGTIQETQYF.

There are many counts of this clonotype. The DNA for the CDR3 is TGCAGTGCTAGAGAGGACCCATACAGGGACCCAGGCTACACCTTC. Translated: CSAREDPYRDPGYTF. The chain uses TRBV20-1 and TRBJ1-2, with D possibly TRBD1 on 6 matching bases. The germline V and J ends were trimmed by 0 bases and 8 bases, with 19 bases remaining between them. CDR1 is DFQATT, CDR2 SNEGSKA, per germline (reference sequence). CDR3 length equals 15 residues.

The table lists this clonotype with many counts. This sequence joins TRBV7-9 and TRBJ2-3; D is possibly TRBD2 (6 bases). The CDR3 is 17 residues long. The V end was cut by 5 bases, the J end by 0 bases, with 18 bases between. From germline, CDR1 is SEHNR and CDR2 FQNEAQ (reference sequence). The CDR3 loop reads CASSLSVAAISTDTQYF. The DNA for the CDR3 is TGTGCCAGCAGCCTGTCCGTAGCGGCAATTAGCACAGATACGCAGTATTTT.

This clonotype was seen a handful of times. The chain employs TRBV7-8 and TRBJ1-4; tentative D call: TRBD1 (5 bases). In germline, CDR1 is SGHVS, CDR2 FQNEAQ. Trimming removed 0 bases at V and 0 bases at J, with 23 bases between. The CDR3 length is 21 residues. The CDR3 region has the DNA TGTGCCAGCAGCTTAGCCGGGGGAGGACATATATCTACCGCAACTAATGAAAAACTGTTTTTT. Its translation: CASSLAGGGHISTATNEKLFF.

There are a few counts of this clonotype. V gene TRBV29-1 combines with J gene TRBJ2-1, with a possible D match to TRBD1 (6 bases). The ends were cut back, 7 bases at V and 6 bases at J, with 13 bases in the middle. The CDR3 spans 12 residues. Looked up from germline, CDR1 is SQVTM and CDR2 is ANQGSEA. The CDR3 reads CSGQQGSNEQFF. CDR3 DNA sequence: TGCAGCGGACAACAGGGAAGCAATGAGCAGTTCTTC.

Regarding this clonotype: A much larger clone lies a single base off, so this may be a read error. The V gene is TRBV11-1, the J gene TRBJ2-5; perhaps TRBD2 as D (5 bases). Trimming shortened V by 5 bases and J by 4 bases, and 14 bases separated the two germline ends. The CDR3 runs 14 residues. The germline CDR1 and CDR2 sequences are SGHAT and FQDESV (reference sequence). The CDR3 spells CASSPRDKGETQYF. The DNA of the CDR3 is TGTGCCAGCAGCCCACGGGATAAAGGAGAGACCCAGTACTTC.

Many counts were recorded for this clonotype. The V and J genes are TRBV7-2 and TRBJ1-2, with TRBD1 as a possible D gene (6 bases). This CDR3 spans 16 amino acids. V shed 2 bases and J shed 5 bases, with 18 bases lying between them. Per germline, CDR1 SGHTA and CDR2 FQGNSA. The CDR3 bases are TGTGCCAGCAGCTTAACGGGGGCGACCAGTAATTATGGCTACACCTTC. Translating gives CASSLTGATSNYGYTF.

The table lists this clonotype with a few counts. The chain joins TRBV24-1 to TRBJ2-3; a weak D match, TRBD2 (6 bases). V lost 3 bases and J lost 2, with 14 bases in between. CDR1 is KGHDR and CDR2 is SFDVKD in the germline V gene. The CDR3 length is 16 residues. In nucleotides, the CDR3 is TGTGCCACCAGTGATCCGCGGGGCCCAAACACAGATACGCAGTATTTT. Translated, it gives CATSDPRGPNTDTQYF.

V and J are TRBV5-4 and TRBJ2-1; TRBD1 matches at 7 bases. Germline CDR1 SGHNT, CDR2 YYREEE (reference sequence). V lost 3 bases and J lost 2; bases outside the gene matches: 8. The CDR3 runs 16 residues. The CDR3 here is CASSSPGTVPYNEQFF. The CDR3 DNA is TGTGCCAGCAGCTCCCCAGGGACAGTTCCCTACAATGAGCAGTTCTTC.

This clonotype was counted a few times. The genes are TRBV6-5 and TRBJ1-1; D is uncertain. Germline CDR1 is MNHEY and CDR2 is SVGAGI. The CDR3 loop spans 17 amino acids. V lost 8 bases, J lost 0 bases, and 22 bases lay in between. As DNA, the CDR3 is TGTGCCAGCCAAAGGTCCGCCCAGACTAGCTTGAACACTGAAGCTTTCTTT. This codes for CASQRSAQTSLNTEAFF.

This clonotype has ten or more counts. For the CDR3, the DNA is TGTGCCAGCTCACCGGCACAGACTTACGAGCAGTACTTC. This gives the protein CASSPAQTYEQYF. The rearrangement joins TRBV18 to TRBJ2-7; D ambiguous. The CDR3 runs to 13 residues. Germline V gene lookup returns CDR1 KGHSH and CDR2 LQKENI. The ends were cut back, 3 bases at V and 4 bases at J, with 10 bases in the middle.